This T cell receptor (beta chain) appears in the sequencing data of a study of cytomegalovirus exposure and HLA in healthy donors. At the level of the study: The same platform was used for the 95 to 150 validation repertoires and the roughly 680 first-cohort repertoires, a later analysis reported.

The CDR3 length is 12 residues. CDR1 SEHNR and CDR2 FQNEAQ come from the germline V gene (reference sequence). Using immunoSEQ multiplex PCR, the repertoire was profiled, and TCRdb retains in-frame clones only, with some absent. The repertoire consists of about 110,000 clones, with approximately 90% occurring once and the leading ten covering 1.8%. This clone came up once. As yet, its antigen is unknown. Study-level results: Specificity for CMV antigens was confirmed in vitro for a few of the CMV-associated chains. The investigators catalogued 150 or so TCR beta chains as cytomegalovirus-associated. Rarity marked most TCR sequences, yet some public TCRs occurred in many donors.

Sequencing used PBMCs. This clonotype originated in a woman younger than 30 in good health and CMV-seropositive. This rearrangement joins TRBV7-9 to TRBJ2-5; 13 bases are a match to TRBD2. CDR3 coding DNA: TGTTCGACTAGCGGGGGGCAAGAGACCCAGTACTTC. This codes for CSTSGGQETQYF.